The clone carrying this T cell receptor (beta chain) was seen ten or more times. What it binds is unknown. Time point here: persistent/refractory GD, antithyroid drugs over 5 years with positive TRAb. PBMC RNA was the source of the TCR library. Investigators report Graves' disease was diagnosed under American Thyroid Association guidelines. This specimen comes from a study of regulatory T cells in long-lasting Graves disease. Both iRepertoire HTBI primers and Arm-PCR of CDR3 regions were used to build the TCR beta libraries. Per the original methods: Segment identification across samples yielded 55 to 65 TRBV and roughly 15 TRBJ segments. From the multiplex PCR reads, TCRdb called clonotypes with MiXCR, one entry per CDR3 protein. The V and J calls here are based on TCRdb, not the publication. The top ten clones hold roughly an eighth of a sample with roughly 430,000 distinct CDR3 sequences, 21% of them seen once.

Study findings and constraints: Peripheral blood was the sole material, not thyroid tissue.

Trimming took off 3 bases at V and 1 base at J, with 15 bases between the two ends. The CDR3 length is 16 residues. Germline values: CDR1 MDHEN, CDR2 SYDVKM. Sample: peripheral blood mononuclear cells (PBMCs), taken when the disease was refractory, from a patient treated with antithyroid drugs. The sequence came from a female donor with Graves disease. The V call is TRBV28, the J call TRBJ2-5; weak D call: TRBD2 (5 bases). In DNA, the CDR3 is TGTGCCAGCAGTTTCGGAGAGGGCCTCACCCAAGAGACCCAGTACTTC. Its protein is CASSFGEGLTQETQYF.